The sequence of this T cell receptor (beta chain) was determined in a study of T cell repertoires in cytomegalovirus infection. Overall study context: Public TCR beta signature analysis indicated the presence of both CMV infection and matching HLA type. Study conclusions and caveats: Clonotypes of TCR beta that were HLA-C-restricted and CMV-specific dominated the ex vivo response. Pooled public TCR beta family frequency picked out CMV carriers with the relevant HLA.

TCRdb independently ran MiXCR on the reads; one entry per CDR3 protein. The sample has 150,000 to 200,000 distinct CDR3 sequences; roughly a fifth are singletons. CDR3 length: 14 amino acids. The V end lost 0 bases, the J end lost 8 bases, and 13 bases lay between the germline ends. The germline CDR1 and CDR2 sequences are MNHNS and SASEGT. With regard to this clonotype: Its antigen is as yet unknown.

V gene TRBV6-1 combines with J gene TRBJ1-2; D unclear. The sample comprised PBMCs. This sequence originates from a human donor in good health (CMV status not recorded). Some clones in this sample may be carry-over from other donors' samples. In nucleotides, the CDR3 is TGTGCCAGCAGTGAAGCAAGGCGGAAAGGCGGCTACACCTTC. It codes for CASSEARRKGGYTF.